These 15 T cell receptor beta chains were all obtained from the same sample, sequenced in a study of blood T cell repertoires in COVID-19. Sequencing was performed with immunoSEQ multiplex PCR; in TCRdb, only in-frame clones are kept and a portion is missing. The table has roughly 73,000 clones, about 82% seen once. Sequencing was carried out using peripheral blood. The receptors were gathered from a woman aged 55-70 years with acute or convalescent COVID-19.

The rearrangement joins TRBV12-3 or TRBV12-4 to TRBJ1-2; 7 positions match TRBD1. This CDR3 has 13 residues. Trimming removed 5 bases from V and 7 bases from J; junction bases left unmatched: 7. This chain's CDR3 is CASSRQGVGGYTF. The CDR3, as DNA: TGTGCCAGCAGTCGACAGGGTGTAGGTGGCTACACCTTC.

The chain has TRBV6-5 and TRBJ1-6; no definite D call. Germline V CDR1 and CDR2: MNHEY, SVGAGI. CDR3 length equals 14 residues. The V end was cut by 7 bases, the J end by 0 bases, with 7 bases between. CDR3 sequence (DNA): TGTGCCAGCACCGGGAGCTCCTATAATTCACCCCTCCACTTT. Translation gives CASTGSSYNSPLHF.

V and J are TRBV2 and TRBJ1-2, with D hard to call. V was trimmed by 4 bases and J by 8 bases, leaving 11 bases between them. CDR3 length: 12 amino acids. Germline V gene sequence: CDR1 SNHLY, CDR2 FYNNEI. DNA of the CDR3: TGTGCCAGCAGTGCACAGTCCAGCGGCTACACCTTC. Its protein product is CASSAQSSGYTF.

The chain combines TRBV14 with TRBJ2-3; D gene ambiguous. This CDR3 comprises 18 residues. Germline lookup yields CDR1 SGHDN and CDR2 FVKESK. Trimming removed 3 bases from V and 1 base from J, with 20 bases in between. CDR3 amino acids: CASSHGSVRIHGTDTQYF. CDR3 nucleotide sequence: TGTGCCAGCAGCCACGGATCCGTGCGGATTCACGGCACAGATACGCAGTATTTT.

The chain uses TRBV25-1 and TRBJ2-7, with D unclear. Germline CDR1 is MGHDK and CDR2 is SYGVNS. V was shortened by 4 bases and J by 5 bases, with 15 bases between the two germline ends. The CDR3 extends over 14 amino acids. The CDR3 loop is CASSGVAGIHEQYF. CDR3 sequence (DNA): TGTGCCAGCAGTGGGGTGGCAGGAATCCACGAGCAGTACTTC.

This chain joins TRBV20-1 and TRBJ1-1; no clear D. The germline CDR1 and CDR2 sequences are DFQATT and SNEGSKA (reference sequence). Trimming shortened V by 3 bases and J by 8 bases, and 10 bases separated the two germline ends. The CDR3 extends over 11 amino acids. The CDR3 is CSASTIIEAFF. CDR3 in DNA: TGCAGTGCTAGCACAATCATCGAAGCTTTCTTT.

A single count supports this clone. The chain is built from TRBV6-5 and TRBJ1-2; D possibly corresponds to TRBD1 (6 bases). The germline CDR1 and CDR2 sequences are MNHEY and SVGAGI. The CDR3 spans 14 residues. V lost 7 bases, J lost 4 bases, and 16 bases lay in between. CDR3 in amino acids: CASNTPGGLYGYTF. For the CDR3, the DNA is TGTGCCAGCAACACACCGGGGGGCCTCTATGGCTACACCTTC.

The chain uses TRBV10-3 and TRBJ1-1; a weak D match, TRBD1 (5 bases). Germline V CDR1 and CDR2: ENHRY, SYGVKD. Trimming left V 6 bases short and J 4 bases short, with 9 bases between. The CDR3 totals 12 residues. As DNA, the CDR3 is TGTGCCATCAGCCGGGGGGGCACTGAAGCTTTCTTT. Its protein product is CAISRGGTEAFF.

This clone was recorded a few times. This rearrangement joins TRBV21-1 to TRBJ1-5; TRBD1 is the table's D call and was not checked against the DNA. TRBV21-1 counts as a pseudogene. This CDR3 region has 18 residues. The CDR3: CASSRREGERMSNQPQHF. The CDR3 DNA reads TGTGCCAGCAGCAGACGAGAGGGGGAAAGAATGAGCAATCAGCCCCAGCATTTT.

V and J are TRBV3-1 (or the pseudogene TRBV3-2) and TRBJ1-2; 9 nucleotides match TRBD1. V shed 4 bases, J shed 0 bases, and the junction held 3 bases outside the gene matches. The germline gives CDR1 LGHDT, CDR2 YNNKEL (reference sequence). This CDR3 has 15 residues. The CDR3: CASSRGTGTNYGYTF. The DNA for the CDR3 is TGTGCCAGCAGCCGAGGGACAGGGACTAACTATGGCTACACCTTC.

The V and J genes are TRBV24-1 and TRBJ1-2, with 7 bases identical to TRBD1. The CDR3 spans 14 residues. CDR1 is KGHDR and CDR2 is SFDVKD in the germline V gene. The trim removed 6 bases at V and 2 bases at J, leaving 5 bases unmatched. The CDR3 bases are TGTGCCACCAGTACGACAGGGATAAACTATGGCTACACCTTC. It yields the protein CATSTTGINYGYTF.

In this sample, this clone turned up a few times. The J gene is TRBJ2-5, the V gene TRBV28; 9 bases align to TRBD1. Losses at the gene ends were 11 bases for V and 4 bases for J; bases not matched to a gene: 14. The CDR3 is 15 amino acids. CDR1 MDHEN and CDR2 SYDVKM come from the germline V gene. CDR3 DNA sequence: TGTGCCCTGGCATCCGGGACAGGGCTAGGAGAGACCCAGTACTTC. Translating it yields CALASGTGLGETQYF.

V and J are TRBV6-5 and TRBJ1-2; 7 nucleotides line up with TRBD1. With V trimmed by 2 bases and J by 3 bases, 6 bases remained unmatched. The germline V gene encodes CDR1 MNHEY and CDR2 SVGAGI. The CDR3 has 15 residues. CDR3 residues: CASSYRTGPHYGYTF. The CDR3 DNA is TGTGCCAGCAGTTACCGGACAGGTCCTCACTATGGCTACACCTTC.

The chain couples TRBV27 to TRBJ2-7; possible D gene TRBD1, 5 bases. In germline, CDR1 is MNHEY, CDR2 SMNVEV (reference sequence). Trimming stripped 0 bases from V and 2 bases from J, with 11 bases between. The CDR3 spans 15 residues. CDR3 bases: TGTGCCAGCAGTTTATCGATCCAGGGCCCCTACGAGCAGTACTTC. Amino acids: CASSLSIQGPYEQYF.

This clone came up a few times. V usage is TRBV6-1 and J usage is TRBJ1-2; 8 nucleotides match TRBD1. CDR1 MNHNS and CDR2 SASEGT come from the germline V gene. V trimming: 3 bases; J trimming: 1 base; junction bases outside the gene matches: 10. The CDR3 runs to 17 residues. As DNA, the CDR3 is TGTGCCAGCAGTGATGTCGGGACAGGACGTTATAACTATGGCTACACCTTC. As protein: CASSDVGTGRYNYGYTF.